This T cell receptor beta chain was captured by sequencing in a study of shared clonotypes between healthy human individuals. Using immunoSEQ multiplex PCR, the repertoire was profiled, and TCRdb retains in-frame clones only, with some absent. The sample holds about 470,000 clones, 70% to 80% seen once. With V trimmed by 5 bases and J by 1 base, 7 bases remained unmatched. Germline V CDR1 and CDR2: MNHEY, SMNVEV (reference sequence). The CDR3 sequence is 16 residues long. This TCR came from a middle-aged woman in good health. Some clones in this sample may be carry-over from other donors' samples. Sequenced material: PBMCs. The chain couples TRBV27 to TRBJ2-1, with 8 nucleotides matching TRBD2. CDR3 loop: CASSTYVAGSYNEQFF. The CDR3, as DNA: TGTGCCAGCAGTACTTATGTAGCGGGATCCTACAATGAGCAGTTCTTC.